The 22 T cell receptor beta chains presented below share a single source sample, sequenced in a study of early T cells in non-severe SARS-CoV-2 infection. TCRdb re-analysed the 5' RACE reads in MiXCR, keeping a single row per CDR3 protein. The repertoire holds tens of thousands of distinct CDR3 sequences, with over 9% as singletons. Sequencing was performed on whole blood. These receptors originate from an adult who was a healthcare worker with PCR-confirmed SARS-CoV-2 infection or an uninfected control (not recorded which).

The chain couples TRBV6-5 to TRBJ1-2; D not certain. CDR1 and CDR2 from the germline V gene are MNHEY and SVGAGI. V was cut by 0 bases and J by 0 bases, with 2 bases left in between. CDR3 length: 13 amino acids. CDR3 sequence: CASSYSPNYGYTF. CDR3 nucleotide sequence: TGTGCCAGCAGTTACTCGCCTAACTATGGCTACACCTTC.

This chain links TRBV14 with TRBJ1-2; D not certain. The CDR3 is 13 residues long. V dropped 2 bases and J dropped 5 bases, with 9 bases sitting between them. The germline gives CDR1 SGHDN, CDR2 FVKESK. CDR3 region: CASSQTRLYGYTF. DNA of the CDR3: TGTGCCAGCAGCCAAACCAGGTTATATGGCTACACCTTC.

DNA for the CDR3: TGTGCCAGCAGCCTAGACAGGGAAGAGACCCAGTACTTC. Translated, it gives CASSLDREETQYF. The J gene is TRBJ2-5, the V gene TRBV13; 7 nucleotides align to TRBD1. V was clipped by 5 bases and J by 3 bases; unmatched bases: 3. The CDR3 is 13 residues long. Germline V gene lookup returns CDR1 PRHDT and CDR2 FYEKMQ (reference sequence).

This sequence joins TRBV6-5 and TRBJ1-3, with D possibly TRBD1 on 6 matching bases. The CDR3 loop spans 16 amino acids. The germline V gene has CDR1 MNHEY and CDR2 SVGAGI. V lost 6 bases to trimming and J lost 0 bases, with 15 bases between them. The CDR3 nucleotides read TGTGCCAGCAGCCCTGACAGGTCTAGCTCTGGAAACACCATATATTTT. Its translation is CASSPDRSSSGNTIYF.

This clonotype was recorded at least ten times. The gene calls are TRBV2 and TRBJ2-7, with D possibly matching TRBD2 (5 bases). This CDR3 is 13 amino acids long. Between the trimmed V and J ends, which lost 7 bases and 3 bases, there was a span of 13 bases. Germline CDR1 is SNHLY and CDR2 is FYNNEI. CDR3 region: CASTRVWGYEQYF. CDR3 DNA: TGTGCCAGCACGCGGGTTTGGGGCTACGAGCAGTACTTC. The full variable domain, with the rest looked up from reference TRBV2 and TRBJ2-7, is EPEVTQTPSHQVTQMGQEVILRCVPISNHLYFYWYRQILGQKVEFLVSFYNNEISEKSEIFDDQFSVERPDGSNFTLKIRSTKLEDSAMYFCASTRVWGYEQYFGPGTRLTVT.

This clonotype occurred a few times. V usage is TRBV5-1 and J usage is TRBJ2-1; D may be TRBD2 (6 bases). The germline V gene encodes CDR1 SGHRS and CDR2 YFSETQ. The CDR3 is 13 amino acids. V gave up 5 bases and J gave up 3 bases, with 9 bases separating them. CDR3 sequence (DNA): TGCGCCAGCAGGGCGGGACTCTACAATGAGCAGTTCTTC. The encoded protein is CASRAGLYNEQFF.

This clonotype was observed a few times. The rearrangement uses TRBV10-3 and TRBJ2-5, with 8 bases that match TRBD1. The CDR3 extends over 15 amino acids. V lost 1 base to trimming and J lost 4 bases; unmatched junction nucleotides: 5. The germline gives CDR1 ENHRY, CDR2 SYGVKD. The CDR3 protein is CAISEFATGGETQYF. In nucleotides, the CDR3 is TGTGCCATCAGTGAGTTTGCTACAGGGGGAGAGACCCAGTACTTC.

This clonotype was seen more than once but under ten times. This chain connects TRBV27 to TRBJ2-7; possibly TRBD2 for D (6 bases). There are 13 residues in the CDR3. V was cut by 3 bases and J by 5 bases, with 11 bases left in between. CDR1 MNHEY and CDR2 SMNVEV come from the germline V gene (reference sequence). The CDR3 loop reads CASSFGGKNEQYF. The CDR3 region has the DNA TGTGCCAGCAGTTTCGGAGGGAAGAACGAGCAGTACTTC.

This clonotype has more than one count but fewer than ten. The rearrangement joins TRBV20-1 to TRBJ2-5, with D unresolved. The length of the CDR3 is 13 residues. Trimming shortened V by 4 bases and J by 0 bases, and 9 bases separated the two germline ends. Per the germline V gene, CDR1 is DFQATT and CDR2 is SNEGSKA (reference sequence). The DNA of the CDR3 is TGCAGTGCTAATGGTCTCAACCAAGAGACCCAGTACTTC. Its translation: CSANGLNQETQYF.

This chain joins TRBV20-1 and TRBJ2-1, with 10 bases that match TRBD2. This CDR3 has 14 amino acids. Germline values: CDR1 DFQATT, CDR2 SNEGSKA (reference sequence). DNA of the CDR3: TGCAGCTCTGGGACTAGCGCTTACTACAATGAGCAGTTCTTC. Translation gives CSSGTSAYYNEQFF.

The rearrangement links TRBV3-1 to TRBJ2-3; D uncertain. Trimming shortened V by 4 bases and J by 1 base, and 15 bases separated the two germline ends. This CDR3 contains 16 residues. Germline CDR1 is LGHDT and CDR2 is YNNKEL (reference sequence). The CDR3 sequence is CASSPRPLSGTDTQYF. The CDR3 bases are TGTGCCAGCAGCCCCCGGCCCCTGTCAGGCACAGATACGCAGTATTTT.

Only a few counts were recorded for this clonotype. The CDR3, as DNA: TGCAGTGCATACCAAGCGGGAGGGAACACCGGGGAGCTGTTTTTT. Translated, it gives CSAYQAGGNTGELFF. V is TRBV20-1 and J is TRBJ2-2, with 9 bases fitting TRBD2. After removal of 6 bases from V and 1 base from J, the junction contained 6 bases not matched to a gene. Germline loops: CDR1 DFQATT, CDR2 SNEGSKA (reference sequence). CDR3 length equals 15 residues.

With respect to this clonotype: Just one base apart from a much larger clone, this may be a read error. The CDR3 nucleotides read TGTGCCAGCAGCCAAGATAGTGGGACCGGAGCCGTCTACGAGCAGTACTTC. Translation: CASSQDSGTGAVYEQYF. The chain combines TRBV4-2 with TRBJ2-7, with D perhaps assigned TRBD1 or TRBD2 (5 bases each). CDR3 size: 17 residues. Germline-derived CDR1 and CDR2 are LGHNA and YNFKEQ. The germline V and J ends were trimmed by 0 bases and 3 bases, with 18 bases remaining between them.

V usage is TRBV7-9 and J usage is TRBJ1-3; D unclear. Germline V lookup: CDR1 SEHNR, CDR2 FQNEAQ (reference sequence). Deletions cut 7 bases from V and 2 bases from J, with 9 bases between. This CDR3 is 13 amino acids long. Written as DNA, the CDR3 is TGTGCCAGCACCCGGGCGGCTGGAAACACCATATATTTT. Encoded protein: CASTRAAGNTIYF. The variable domain in full, completed from reference TRBV7-9 and TRBJ1-3, reads DTGVSQNPRHKITKRGQNVTFRCDPISEHNRLYWYRQTLGQGPEFLTYFQNEAQLEKSRLLSDRFSAERPKGSFSTLEIQRTEQGDSAMYLCASTRAAGNTIYFGEGSWLTVV.

The sample holds many counts of this clonotype. The rearrangement links TRBV3-1 to TRBJ1-2, with D hard to call. Germline CDR1 is LGHDT and CDR2 is YNNKEL (reference sequence). V shed 0 bases and J shed 5 bases, with 7 bases lying between them. The CDR3 has 13 residues. The CDR3 DNA is TGTGCCAGCAGCCAAGAAGGGAGGTATGGCTACACCTTC. Its protein is CASSQEGRYGYTF. The full variable domain, its missing parts supplied by reference TRBV3-1 and TRBJ1-2, is DTAVSQTPKYLVTQMGNDKSIKCEQNLGHDTMYWYKQDSKKFLKIMFSYNNKELIINETVPNRFSPKSPDKAHLNLHINSLELGDSAVYFCASSQEGRYGYTFGSGTRLTVV.

This clonotype has more than one count but fewer than ten. The rearrangement joins TRBV5-1 to TRBJ1-2; D is perhaps TRBD1 (5 bases). Germline loops: CDR1 SGHRS, CDR2 YFSETQ. CDR3 length: 14 residues. The germline V and J ends were trimmed by 0 bases and 3 bases, with 9 bases remaining between them. The CDR3 protein is CASSLGTGHYGYTF. The CDR3 DNA sequence: TGCGCCAGCAGCTTGGGAACGGGGCACTATGGCTACACCTTC.

This clonotype has a count of ten or more. V gene TRBV7-6 combines with J gene TRBJ2-5; D gene unclear. Trimming removed 4 bases at V and 7 bases at J, with 10 bases between. Germline lookup yields CDR1 SGHVS and CDR2 FNYEAQ. The CDR3 runs to 12 residues. CDR3 loop: CASSSRERTQYF. CDR3 bases: TGTGCCAGCAGCTCTAGAGAAAGGACCCAGTACTTC. The whole variable domain, filled in from reference TRBV7-6 and TRBJ2-5, reads GAGVSQSPRYKVTKRGQDVALRCDPISGHVSLYWYRQALGQGPEFLTYFNYEAQQDKSGLPNDRFSAERPEGSISTLTIQRTEQRDSAMYRCASSSRERTQYFGPGTRLLVL.

J is TRBJ1-3 and V is TRBV6-6; D unclear. CDR3 length: 14 amino acids. In germline, CDR1 is MNHNY, CDR2 SVGAGI (reference sequence). V was cut by 5 bases and J by 1 base, with 9 bases left in between. The chain's CDR3 is CASSPVGSGNTIYF. The CDR3 coding sequence is TGTGCCAGCAGTCCAGTGGGGTCTGGAAACACCATATATTTT.

This clonotype has only a few counts. The rearrangement links TRBV12-3 or TRBV12-4 to TRBJ1-1; D ambiguous. V was pared by 3 bases and J by 0 bases, with 17 bases between. This CDR3 spans 17 amino acids. The CDR3 region is CASSFVTELPMNTEAFF. The CDR3 coding sequence is TGTGCCAGCAGTTTTGTTACAGAGCTCCCCATGAACACTGAAGCTTTCTTT.

The chain uses TRBV7-2 and TRBJ2-3; D possibly corresponds to TRBD2 (5 bases). With 6 bases removed from V and 1 base from J, the gap between germline ends came to 11 bases. In germline, CDR1 is SGHTA, CDR2 FQGNSA. The CDR3 is 14 amino acids. CDR3 loop: CASRLIGGTDTQYF. The CDR3 region has the DNA TGTGCCAGCAGACTCATCGGGGGCACAGATACGCAGTATTTT.

The chain has TRBV7-8 and TRBJ1-6; no clear D. Germline assignment: CDR1 SGHVS and CDR2 FQNEAQ. V was trimmed by 1 base and J by 10 bases, leaving 11 bases between them. The CDR3 spans 14 residues. The CDR3 loop reads CASSLGVIGSPLHF. The CDR3 nucleotides are TGTGCCAGCAGCTTAGGGGTTATAGGGTCACCCCTCCACTTT. The full variable domain, in which reference TRBV7-8 and TRBJ1-6 provide the parts outside the CDR3, is GAGVSQSPRYKVAKRGQDVALRCDPISGHVSLFWYQQALGQGPEFLTYFQNEAQLDKSGLPSDRFFAERPEGSVSTLKIQRTQQEDSAVYLCASSLGVIGSPLHFGNGTRLTVT.

This clonotype showed up many times. This chain links TRBV12-3 or TRBV12-4 with TRBJ2-1, with 12 bases identical to TRBD2. The CDR3 contains 14 residues. The J segment lost 9 bases and the V segment lost 7 bases, leaving 7 bases of the junction unmatched. The CDR3 nucleotides are TGTGCCAGCACTATTGGACTAGCGGGAAGTGAGCAGTTCTTC. Protein sequence: CASTIGLAGSEQFF.